The TCR beta chain described here comes from a study of blood T cell repertoires in COVID-19. This clone occurred a few times. Germline values: CDR1 SGHRS, CDR2 YFSETQ. The CDR3 is 16 residues long. The J segment lost 5 bases and the V segment lost 0 bases, leaving 5 bases of the junction unmatched. Measured with immunoSEQ multiplex PCR; TCRdb has only the in-frame clones, and not every one. Of more than 250,000 clones listed, more than 70% are singletons. The chain is built from TRBV5-1 and TRBJ2-3; 11 positions agree with TRBD2. The receptor was derived from a woman in her 40s with acute COVID-19. Source material: PBMCs or T cells enriched from blood (not recorded which). CDR3 residues: CASSLATSGIGDTQYF. The CDR3 DNA reads TGCGCCAGCAGCTTGGCGACTAGCGGGATCGGAGATACGCAGTATTTT.